The sequence of this T cell receptor (beta chain) was determined in a study of cytomegalovirus exposure and HLA in healthy donors. Study-wide context: There were approximately 400 genotyped donors. Of these, about 81% fell in the genetic ancestry cluster associated with self-reported Caucasian donors.

Broader study findings: It has been reported that TCR beta sequences accurately predicted the HLA-A and HLA-B alleles of most subjects.

CDR3 length: 15 residues. Per germline, CDR1 SGHTA and CDR2 FQGNSA. V gave up 1 base and J gave up 0 bases, with 9 bases separating them. The PCR ran on 60 Vbeta and 13 Jbeta primers. Clones were read by immunoSEQ multiplex PCR, and TCRdb kept only the in-frame ones, dropping some. The sample has 130,000 to 150,000 clones, around three quarters seen once. Concerning this clone: What it binds is not known.

The sequenced sample was PBMCs. The clonotype comes from a woman aged 18-29 years in good health and CMV-seropositive. The gene calls are TRBV7-2 and TRBJ1-2; the D gene is possibly TRBD1 (6 bases). The CDR3 is CASSLDTGTNYGYTF. The CDR3 coding sequence is TGTGCCAGCAGCTTAGATACAGGGACTAACTATGGCTACACCTTC.